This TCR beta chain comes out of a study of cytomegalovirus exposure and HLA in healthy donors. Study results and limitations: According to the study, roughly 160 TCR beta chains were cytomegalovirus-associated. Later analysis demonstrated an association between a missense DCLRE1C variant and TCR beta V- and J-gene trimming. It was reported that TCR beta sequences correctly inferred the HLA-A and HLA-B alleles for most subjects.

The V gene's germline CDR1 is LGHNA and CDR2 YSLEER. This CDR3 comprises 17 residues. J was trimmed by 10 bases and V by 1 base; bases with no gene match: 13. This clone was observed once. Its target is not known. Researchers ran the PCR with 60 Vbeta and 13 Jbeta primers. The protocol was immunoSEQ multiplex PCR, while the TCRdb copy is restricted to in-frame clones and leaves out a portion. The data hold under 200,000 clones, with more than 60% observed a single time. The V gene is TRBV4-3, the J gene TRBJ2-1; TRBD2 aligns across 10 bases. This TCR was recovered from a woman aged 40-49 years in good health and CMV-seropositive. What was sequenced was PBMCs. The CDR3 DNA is TGCGCCAGCAGCCAAGGGGTTGGGCTAGCGGGAGTACGGGAGCAGTTCTTC. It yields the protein CASSQGVGLAGVREQFF.